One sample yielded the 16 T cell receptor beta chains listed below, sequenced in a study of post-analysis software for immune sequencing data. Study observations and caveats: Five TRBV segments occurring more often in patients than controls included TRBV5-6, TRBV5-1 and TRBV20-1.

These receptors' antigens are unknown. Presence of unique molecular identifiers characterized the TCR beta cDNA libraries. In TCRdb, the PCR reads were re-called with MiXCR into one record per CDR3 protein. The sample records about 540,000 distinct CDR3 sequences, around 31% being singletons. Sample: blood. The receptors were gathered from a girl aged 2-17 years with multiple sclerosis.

CDR3 bases: TGTGCCAGCAGTCTCCCAGGGTTCACTGAAGCTTTCTTT. The encoded protein is CASSLPGFTEAFF. The chain has TRBV5-5 and TRBJ1-1; D perhaps matches TRBD1 (5 bases). This CDR3 has 13 residues. The germline V gene encodes CDR1 SGHKS and CDR2 YYEKEE (reference sequence). The V and J ends lost 5 bases and 4 bases respectively, with 12 bases between them.

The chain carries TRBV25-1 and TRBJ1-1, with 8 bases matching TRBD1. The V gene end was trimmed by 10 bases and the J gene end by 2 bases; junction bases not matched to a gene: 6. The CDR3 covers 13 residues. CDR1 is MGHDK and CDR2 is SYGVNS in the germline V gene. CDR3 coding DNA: TGTGCCACCCTCGGACAGGGAAACACTGAAGCTTTCTTT. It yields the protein CATLGQGNTEAFF.

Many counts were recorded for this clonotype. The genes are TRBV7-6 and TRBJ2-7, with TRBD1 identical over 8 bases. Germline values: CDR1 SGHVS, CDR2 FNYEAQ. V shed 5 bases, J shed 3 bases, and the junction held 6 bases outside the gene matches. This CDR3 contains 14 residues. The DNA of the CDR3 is TGTGCCAGCAGCCGGACAGGACAGGGCTACGAGCAGTACTTC. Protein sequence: CASSRTGQGYEQYF.

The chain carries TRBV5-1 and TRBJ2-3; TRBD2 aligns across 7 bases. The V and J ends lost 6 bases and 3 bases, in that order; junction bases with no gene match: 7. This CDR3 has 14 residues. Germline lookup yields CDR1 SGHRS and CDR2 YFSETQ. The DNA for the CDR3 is TGCGCCAGCACCCTAAGCGGGGAGACAGATACGCAGTATTTT. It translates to CASTLSGETDTQYF.

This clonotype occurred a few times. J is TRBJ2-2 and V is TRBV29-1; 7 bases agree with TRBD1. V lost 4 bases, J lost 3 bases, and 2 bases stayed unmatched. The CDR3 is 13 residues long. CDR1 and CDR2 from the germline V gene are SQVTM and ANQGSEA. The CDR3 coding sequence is TGCAGCGTTGTGCAGGGGGACACCGGGGAGCTGTTTTTT. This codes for CSVVQGDTGELFF.

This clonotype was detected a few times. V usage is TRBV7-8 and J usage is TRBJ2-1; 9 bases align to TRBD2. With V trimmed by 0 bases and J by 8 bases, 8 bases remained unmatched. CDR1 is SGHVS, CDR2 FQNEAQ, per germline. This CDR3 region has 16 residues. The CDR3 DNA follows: TGTGCCAGCAGCTTAGCCCCGGGCGGGGGGGCTTATGAGCAGTTCTTC. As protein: CASSLAPGGGAYEQFF.

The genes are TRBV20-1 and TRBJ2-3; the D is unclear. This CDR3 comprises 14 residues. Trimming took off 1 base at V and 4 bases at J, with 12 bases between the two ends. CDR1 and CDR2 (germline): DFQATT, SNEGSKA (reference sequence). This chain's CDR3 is CSARGHLEADTQYF. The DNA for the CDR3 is TGCAGTGCTAGAGGACATCTTGAGGCAGATACGCAGTATTTT.

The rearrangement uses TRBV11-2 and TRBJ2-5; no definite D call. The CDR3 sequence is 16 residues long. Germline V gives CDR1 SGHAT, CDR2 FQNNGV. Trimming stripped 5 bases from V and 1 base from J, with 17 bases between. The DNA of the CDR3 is TGTGCCAGCAGCCCCGCCGAGCAGCCGCGCCAAGAGACCCAGTACTTC. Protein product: CASSPAEQPRQETQYF.

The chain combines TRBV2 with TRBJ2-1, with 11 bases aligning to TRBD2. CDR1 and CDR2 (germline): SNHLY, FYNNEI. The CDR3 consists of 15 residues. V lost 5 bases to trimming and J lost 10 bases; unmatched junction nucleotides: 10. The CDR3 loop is CASSSTSGAFGEQFF. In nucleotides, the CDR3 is TGTGCCAGCAGTTCGACTAGCGGGGCCTTCGGGGAGCAGTTCTTC.

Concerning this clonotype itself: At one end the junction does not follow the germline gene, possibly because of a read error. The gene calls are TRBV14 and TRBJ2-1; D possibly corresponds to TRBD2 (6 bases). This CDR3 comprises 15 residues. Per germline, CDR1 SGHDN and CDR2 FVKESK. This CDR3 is CASGQVPGGYNEQFF. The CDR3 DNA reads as TGTGCCAGCGGCCAAGTGCCCGGGGGCTACAATGAGCAGTTCTTC.

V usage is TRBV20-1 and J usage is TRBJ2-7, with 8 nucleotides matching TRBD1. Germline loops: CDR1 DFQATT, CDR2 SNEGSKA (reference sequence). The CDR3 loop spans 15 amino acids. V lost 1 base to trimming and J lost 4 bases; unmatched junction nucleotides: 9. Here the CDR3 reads CSARATGVVEYEQYF. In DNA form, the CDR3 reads TGCAGTGCTAGAGCGACAGGGGTCGTTGAGTACGAGCAGTACTTC.

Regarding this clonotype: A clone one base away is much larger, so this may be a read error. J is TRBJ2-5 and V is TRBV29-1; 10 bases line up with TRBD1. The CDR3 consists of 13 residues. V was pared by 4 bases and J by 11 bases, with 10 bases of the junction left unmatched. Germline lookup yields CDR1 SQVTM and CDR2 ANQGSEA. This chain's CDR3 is CSVGQGANNEQYF. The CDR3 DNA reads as TGCAGCGTTGGACAGGGGGCCAACAATGAGCAGTACTTC.

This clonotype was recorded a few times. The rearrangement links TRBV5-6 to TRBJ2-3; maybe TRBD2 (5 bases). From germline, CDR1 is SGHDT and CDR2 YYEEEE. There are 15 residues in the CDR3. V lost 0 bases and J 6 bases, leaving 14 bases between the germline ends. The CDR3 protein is CASSLESFGEDTQYF. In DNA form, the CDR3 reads TGTGCCAGCAGCTTGGAGTCCTTCGGGGAGGATACGCAGTATTTT.

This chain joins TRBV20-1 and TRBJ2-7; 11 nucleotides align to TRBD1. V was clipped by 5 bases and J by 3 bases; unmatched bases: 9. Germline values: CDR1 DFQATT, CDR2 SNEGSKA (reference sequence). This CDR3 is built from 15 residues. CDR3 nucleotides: TGCAGTGCTTCAGAAGGGACAGGGGGGGGCTACGAGCAGTACTTC. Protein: CSASEGTGGGYEQYF.

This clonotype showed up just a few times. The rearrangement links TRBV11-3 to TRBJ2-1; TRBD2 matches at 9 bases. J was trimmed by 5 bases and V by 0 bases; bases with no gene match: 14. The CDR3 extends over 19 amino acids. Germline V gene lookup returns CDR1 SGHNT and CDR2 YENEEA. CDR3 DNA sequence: TGTGCCAGCAGCTTAGACCCTCTGCCGGCTAGCGGGGTTCACAATGAGCAGTTCTTC. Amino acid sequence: CASSLDPLPASGVHNEQFF.

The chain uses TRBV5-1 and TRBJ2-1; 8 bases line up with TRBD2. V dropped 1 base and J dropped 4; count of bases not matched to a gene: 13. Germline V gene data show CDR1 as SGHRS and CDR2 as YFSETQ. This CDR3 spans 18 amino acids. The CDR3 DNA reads TGCGCCAGCAGCTTGTTCACGGGGGGGCCGGGGTCTTACAATGAGCAGTTCTTC. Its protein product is CASSLFTGGPGSYNEQFF.